This T cell receptor beta chain was sequenced for a study of OX40 agonist ivuxolimab in advanced cancers. Across the study: Ivuxolimab, an antibody acting as an agonist of OX40 (CD134), was used to treat patients.

Clones were read by immunoSEQ multiplex PCR, and TCRdb kept only the in-frame ones, dropping some. The sample holds about 49,000 clones, nearly 80% seen once. Of note for this clone: Antigen specificity is unknown.

General study points: The authors also found low normalized T-cell clonal expansion in some nonresponders. At 0.1 to 3.0 mg/kg and by week 6, clonal expansion occurred in CD4+ and CD8+ blood T cells.

CDR1 SQVTM and CDR2 ANQGSEA come from the germline V gene. The CDR3 contains 13 residues. The V and J ends lost 5 bases and 1 base respectively, with 11 bases between them. The chain has TRBV29-1 and TRBJ1-1; weak D call: TRBD1 (6 bases). The TCR sequence derives from an adult with an advanced solid tumor such as melanoma, head and neck, liver or kidney cancer. The sequenced sample was CD4+ or CD8+ T cells sorted from blood, obtained in a trial of the OX40 agonist ivuxolimab. CDR3 in amino acids: CSVSGTKNTEAFF. Here the CDR3 DNA reads TGCAGCGTTAGCGGGACAAAGAACACTGAAGCTTTCTTT.